The 2 T cell receptor beta chains below were found in one sample sequenced in a study of Ad26.COV2.S vaccination and SARS-CoV-2 variants (dated by TCRdb to about 2021). The treatment or condition label here, explained by the study, means: around 19 received Ad26.COV2.S at low or high dose, single or two shots; about 5 received placebo; per-sample allocation not given. Repertoires of vaccine and placebo recipients were sequenced from samples taken on day 63 after the first injection. The protocol used for the library was the immunoSEQ multiplex PCR assay. As stored in TCRdb, this immuneACCESS dataset retains in-frame rearrangements with V and J assigned. A fraction of the clones does not appear; measured against another copy, unresolved V genes explain less than half of the discrepancy, and the remainder lacks a known reason. The sample data list roughly 450,000 clones, and 80% to 95% of these were observed just once. The ten biggest clones cover 12% of the sample.

The sequencing here drew on peripheral blood, taken in a trial of Ad26.COV2.S vaccine versus placebo. These receptors all stem from a person aged 18-65 years who received the Ad26.COV2.S COVID-19 vaccine or a placebo.

The J gene is TRBJ2-3, the V gene TRBV18; D call uncertain. The CDR3 consists of 17 residues. Germline V CDR1 and CDR2: KGHSH, LQKENI. V lost 3 bases, J lost 2 bases, and 18 bases lay in between. In DNA, the CDR3 is TGTGCCAGCTCACCCTCCGAAGACGCCGCATCCACAGATACGCAGTATTTT. Translating it yields CASSPSEDAASTDTQYF.

This clone appeared once. The chain recombines TRBV30 with TRBJ2-5, with TRBD2 matching over 13 bases. CDR3 length equals 16 residues. Germline CDR1 GTSNPN, CDR2 SVGIG (reference sequence). The junction had 2 bases not matched to a gene; V was cut back by 0 bases and J by 1 base. Here the CDR3 DNA reads TGTGCCTGGAGTGTACTAGCGGGAGGGTCCCAAGAGACCCAGTACTTC. Its protein is CAWSVLAGGSQETQYF.